Each of the 9 T cell receptor beta chains below was sequenced from the same sample in a study of T-cell memory formation after mild COVID-19. TCRdb ran MiXCR on the 5' RACE reads and lists one entry per CDR3 protein. The sample holds about 470,000 distinct CDR3 sequences, 25% seen once. What was sequenced was PBMCs or a T cell subset sorted from them (not recorded which). These receptors originate from an adult woman who had mild COVID-19 (a few samples of this study predate the infection). Cell type and time point are not known.

The V gene is TRBV6-5, the J gene TRBJ1-2, with TRBD1 identical over 9 bases. The CDR3 has 13 amino acids. With 1 base clipped from V and 10 bases from J, the junction kept 4 bases outside the gene matches. Germline CDR1 reads MNHEY; CDR2 reads SVGAGI. The CDR3 nucleotides are TGTGCCAGCAGTTACTGGGGACAGGGCGACTACACCTTC. Translated, it gives CASSYWGQGDYTF.

The chain uses TRBV7-8 and TRBJ1-4, with 9 nucleotides matching TRBD1. The CDR3 runs 11 residues. The junction had 2 bases not matched to a gene; V was cut back by 4 bases and J by 14 bases. Germline V gives CDR1 SGHVS, CDR2 FQNEAQ. CDR3 in amino acids: CASSYGQGLFF. The CDR3 DNA reads as TGTGCCAGCAGCTACGGACAGGGGCTGTTTTTT. The entire variable domain, with the rest obtained from reference TRBV7-8 and TRBJ1-4, is as follows: GAGVSQSPRYKVAKRGQDVALRCDPISGHVSLFWYQQALGQGPEFLTYFQNEAQLDKSGLPSDRFFAERPEGSVSTLKIQRTQQEDSAVYLCASSYGQGLFFGSGTQLSVL.

This clonotype was detected a few times. The chain combines TRBV15 with TRBJ2-5; no clear D gene. Per germline, CDR1 LNHNV and CDR2 YYDKDF (reference sequence). V lost 3 bases and J lost 5, with 13 bases in between. The CDR3 sequence is 14 residues long. This CDR3 is CATSSRLGVETQYF. The CDR3 DNA reads TGTGCCACCAGCAGTCGACTCGGTGTGGAGACCCAGTACTTC.

The rearrangement uses TRBV12-3 or TRBV12-4 and TRBJ2-1, with D perhaps given as TRBD1 or TRBD2 (5 bases each). The CDR3 runs to 13 residues. Between the trimmed V and J ends, which lost 6 bases and 3 bases, there was a span of 9 bases. The CDR3 spells CASRRDGYNEQFF. The CDR3 coding sequence is TGTGCCAGCAGACGGGACGGCTACAATGAGCAGTTCTTC.

This clonotype came up a few times. The rearrangement joins TRBV7-8 to TRBJ2-5; D possibly corresponds to TRBD2 (6 bases). Germline CDR1 is SGHVS and CDR2 is FQNEAQ. CDR3 size: 15 residues. V was trimmed by 5 bases and J by 1 base, leaving 14 bases between them. CDR3 nucleotides: TGTGCCAGCAGCCCCCCCCGGGGGTTCCAAGAGACCCAGTACTTC. Residues: CASSPPRGFQETQYF.

This clonotype was seen a handful of times. The chain employs TRBV5-1 and TRBJ2-5; D unresolved. The CDR3 length is 13 residues. V gave up 1 base and J gave up 3 bases, with 7 bases separating them. The germline gives CDR1 SGHRS, CDR2 YFSETQ. CDR3 in amino acids: CASSLHTEETQYF. Here the CDR3 DNA reads TGCGCCAGCAGCTTGCATACAGAAGAGACCCAGTACTTC. The full variable domain, completed using reference TRBV5-1 and TRBJ2-5, is KAGVTQTPRYLIKTRGQQVTLSCSPISGHRSVSWYQQTPGQGLQFLFEYFSETQRNKGNFPGRFSGRQFSNSRSEMNVSTLELGDSALYLCASSLHTEETQYFGPGTRLLVL.

This clonotype turned up a few times. The J gene is TRBJ2-1, the V gene TRBV6-6; a possible D gene is TRBD1 (5 bases). Looked up from germline, CDR1 is MNHNY and CDR2 is SVGAGI (reference sequence). V gave up 2 bases and J gave up 0 bases, with 8 bases separating them. This CDR3 has 15 residues. CDR3 region: CASSYDSSSYNEQFF. CDR3 in DNA: TGTGCCAGCAGTTACGACAGCAGCTCCTACAATGAGCAGTTCTTC.

This clonotype has only a few counts. The CDR3, as DNA: TGTGCCAGTAGTAGAACGGGACTAGCGGAGGGGGAGACCCAGTACTTC. Translated: CASSRTGLAEGETQYF. The chain combines TRBV19 with TRBJ2-5; 11 nucleotides agree with TRBD2. Germline CDR1 and CDR2: LNHDA and SQIVND (reference sequence). The CDR3 is made up of 16 amino acids. Germline trimming cut 4 bases from V and 5 bases from J; bases unmatched to any gene: 9.

This clonotype was seen at least ten times. This sequence joins TRBV7-6 and TRBJ2-5, with D hard to call. CDR1 is SGHVS and CDR2 is FNYEAQ in the germline V gene. V was pared by 6 bases and J by 5 bases, with 10 bases between. The CDR3 extends over 12 amino acids. The CDR3 reads CASSFSSETQYF. As DNA, the CDR3 is TGTGCCAGCAGTTTTTCGTCGGAGACCCAGTACTTC.